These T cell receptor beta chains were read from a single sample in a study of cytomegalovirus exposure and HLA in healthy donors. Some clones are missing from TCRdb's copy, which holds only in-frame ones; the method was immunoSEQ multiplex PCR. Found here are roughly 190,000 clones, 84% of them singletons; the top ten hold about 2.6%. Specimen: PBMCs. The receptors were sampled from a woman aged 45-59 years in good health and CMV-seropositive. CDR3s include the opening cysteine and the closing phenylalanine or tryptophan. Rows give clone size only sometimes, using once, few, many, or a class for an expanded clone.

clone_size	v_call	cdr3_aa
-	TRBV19	CASSMSGLAGAYNEQFF
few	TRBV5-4	CASSFRTTPPEAFF
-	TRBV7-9	CASSAPTSGESDTQYF
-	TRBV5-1	CASSEGQGTYNEQFF
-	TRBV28	CASSVLAGGRNEQFF
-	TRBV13	CASSFQVGGGAWGNTIYF
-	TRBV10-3	CASSAGDYGYTF
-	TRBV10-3	CAINPAGTNYGYTF
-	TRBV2	CASSENERTGYSPLHF
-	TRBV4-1	CASSQDGQGAYRSPLHF